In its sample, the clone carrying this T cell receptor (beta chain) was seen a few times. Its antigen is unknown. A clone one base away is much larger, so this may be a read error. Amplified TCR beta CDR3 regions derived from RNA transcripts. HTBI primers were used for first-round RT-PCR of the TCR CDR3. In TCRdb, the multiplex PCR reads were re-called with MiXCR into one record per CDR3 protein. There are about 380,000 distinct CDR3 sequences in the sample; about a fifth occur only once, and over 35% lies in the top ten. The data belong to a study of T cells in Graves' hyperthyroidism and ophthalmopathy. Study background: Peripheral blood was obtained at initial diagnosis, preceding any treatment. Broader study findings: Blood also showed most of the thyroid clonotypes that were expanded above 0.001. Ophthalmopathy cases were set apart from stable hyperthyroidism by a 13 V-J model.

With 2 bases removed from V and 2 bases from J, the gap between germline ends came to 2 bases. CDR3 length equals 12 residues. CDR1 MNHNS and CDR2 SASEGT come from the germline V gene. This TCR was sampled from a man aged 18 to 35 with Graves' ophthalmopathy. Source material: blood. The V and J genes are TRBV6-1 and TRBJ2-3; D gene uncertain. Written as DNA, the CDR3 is TGTGCCAGCAGTGAAAACACAGATACGCAGTATTTT. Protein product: CASSENTDTQYF.